This TCR beta chain derives from a study of CD8 T cells in Susac syndrome. Whole-study results and caveats: The relatively small number of individuals in the TCR sequencing and HLA analysis was acknowledged by the study.

V was clipped by 1 base and J by 6 bases, with 7 bases between them. The germline gives CDR1 MGHRA, CDR2 YSYEKL. The CDR3 loop spans 12 amino acids. When the RNA was reverse transcribed, random hexamers were used with an input of roughly 0.45 to 1 ug. Multiplex immunoSEQ PCR targeted 54 Vbeta and 13 Jbeta TCR beta segments. TCRdb analysed the immunoSEQ multiplex PCR reads with MiXCR anew, one entry per CDR3 protein. The sample includes about 150,000 distinct CDR3 sequences, 94% of them seen just once. A remark on this clonotype: Its antigen is unknown.

CD8+ and CD4+ T cells circulating in blood were sequenced for TCR beta. Purification of the CD8+ and CD4+ T cells relied on negative isolation, and TEMRA cells underwent FACS enrichment. This chain links TRBV4-1 with TRBJ2-7, with D hard to call. This receptor was identified in a human donor with multiple sclerosis. The sample comprised CD8+ T cells from PBMCs. In nucleotides, the CDR3 is TGCGCCAGCAGCCAAGGCGGTGTCGAGCAGTACTTC. This translates into CASSQGGVEQYF.